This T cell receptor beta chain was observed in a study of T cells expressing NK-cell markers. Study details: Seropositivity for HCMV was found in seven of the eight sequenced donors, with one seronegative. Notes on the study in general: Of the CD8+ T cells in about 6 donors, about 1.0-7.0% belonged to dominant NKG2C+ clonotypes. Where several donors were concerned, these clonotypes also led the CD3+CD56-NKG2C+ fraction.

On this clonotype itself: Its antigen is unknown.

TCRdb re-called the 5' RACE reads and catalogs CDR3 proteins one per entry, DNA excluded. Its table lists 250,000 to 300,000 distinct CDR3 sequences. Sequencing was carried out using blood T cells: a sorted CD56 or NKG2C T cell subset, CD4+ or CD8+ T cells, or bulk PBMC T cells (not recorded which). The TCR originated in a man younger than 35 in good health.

The CDR3 loop reads CASSFTGTSGNTDTQYF. The rearrangement uses TRBV11-1 and TRBJ2-3; TCRdb calls TRBD2, which cannot be checked without DNA. In germline, CDR1 is SGHAT, CDR2 FQDESV (reference sequence). The CDR3 runs 17 residues.